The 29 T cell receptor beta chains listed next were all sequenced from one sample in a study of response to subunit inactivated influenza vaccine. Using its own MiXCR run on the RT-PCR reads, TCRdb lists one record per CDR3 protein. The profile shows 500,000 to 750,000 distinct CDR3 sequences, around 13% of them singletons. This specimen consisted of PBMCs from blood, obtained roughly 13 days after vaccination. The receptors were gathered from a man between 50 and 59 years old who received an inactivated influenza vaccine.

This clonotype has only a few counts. CDR3 loop: CSARSDRSYNEQFF. The CDR3 region has the DNA TGCAGTGCTAGATCGGACCGCTCCTACAATGAGCAGTTCTTC. J is TRBJ2-1 and V is TRBV20-1, with unresolved D. From germline, CDR1 is DFQATT and CDR2 SNEGSKA (reference sequence). CDR3 length: 14 residues. The germline V and J ends were trimmed by 2 bases and 0 bases, with 8 bases remaining between them.

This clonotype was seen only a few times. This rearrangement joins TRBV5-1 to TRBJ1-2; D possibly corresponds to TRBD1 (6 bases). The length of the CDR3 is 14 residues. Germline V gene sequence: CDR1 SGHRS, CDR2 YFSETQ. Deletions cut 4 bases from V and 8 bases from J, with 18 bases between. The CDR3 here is CASSPDRTLQGYTF. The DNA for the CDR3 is TGCGCCAGCAGCCCCGACAGGACTCTCCAAGGCTACACCTTC.

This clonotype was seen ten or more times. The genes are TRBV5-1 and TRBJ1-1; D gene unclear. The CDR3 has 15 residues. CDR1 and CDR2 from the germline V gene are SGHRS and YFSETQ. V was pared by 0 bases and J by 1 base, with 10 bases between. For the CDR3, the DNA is TGCGCCAGCAGCTTGGGGGCTCGGGGGAACACTGAAGCTTTCTTT. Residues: CASSLGARGNTEAFF.

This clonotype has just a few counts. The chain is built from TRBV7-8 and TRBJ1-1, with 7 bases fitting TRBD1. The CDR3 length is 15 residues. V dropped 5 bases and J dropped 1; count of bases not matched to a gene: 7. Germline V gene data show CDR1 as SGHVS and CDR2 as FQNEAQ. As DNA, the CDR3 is TGTGCCAGCAGCCAAAGTGACAGGGCGAACACTGAAGCTTTCTTT. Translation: CASSQSDRANTEAFF.

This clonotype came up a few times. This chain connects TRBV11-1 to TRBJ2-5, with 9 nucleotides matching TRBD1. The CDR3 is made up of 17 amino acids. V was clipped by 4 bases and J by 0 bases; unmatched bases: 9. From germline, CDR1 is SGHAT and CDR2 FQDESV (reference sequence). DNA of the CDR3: TGTGCCAGCAGCTCTGGGACAGGGAGGGGGTACCAAGAGACCCAGTACTTC. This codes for CASSSGTGRGYQETQYF.

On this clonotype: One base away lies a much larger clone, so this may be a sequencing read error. CDR3 loop: CASGLGQNSYEQYF. CDR3 nucleotides: TGCGCCAGCGGCTTGGGGCAGAACTCCTACGAGCAGTACTTC. V and J are TRBV5-1 and TRBJ2-7; D possibly corresponds to TRBD1 (5 bases). The CDR3 has 14 residues. Germline V gives CDR1 SGHRS, CDR2 YFSETQ.

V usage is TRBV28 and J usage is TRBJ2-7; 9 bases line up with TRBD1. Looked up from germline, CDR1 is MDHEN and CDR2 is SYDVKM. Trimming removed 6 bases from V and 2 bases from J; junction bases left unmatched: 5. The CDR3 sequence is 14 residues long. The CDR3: CASRRTGAPYEQYF. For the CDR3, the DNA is TGTGCCAGCAGACGGACAGGGGCCCCCTACGAGCAGTACTTC.

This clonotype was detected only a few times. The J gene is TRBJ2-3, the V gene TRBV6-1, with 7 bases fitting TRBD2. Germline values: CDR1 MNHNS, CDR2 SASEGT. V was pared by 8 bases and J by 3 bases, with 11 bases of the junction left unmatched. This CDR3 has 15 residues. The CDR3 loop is CASSGGGSLTDTQYF. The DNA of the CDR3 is TGTGCCAGCTCGGGCGGCGGGAGTCTAACAGATACGCAGTATTTT.

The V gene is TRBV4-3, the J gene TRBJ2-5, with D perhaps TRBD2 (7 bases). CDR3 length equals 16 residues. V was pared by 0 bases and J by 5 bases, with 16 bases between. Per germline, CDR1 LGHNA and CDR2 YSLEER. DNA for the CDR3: TGCGCCAGCAGCCAAGATAGAGGAGGGGGAGGGGAGACCCAGTACTTC. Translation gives CASSQDRGGGGETQYF.

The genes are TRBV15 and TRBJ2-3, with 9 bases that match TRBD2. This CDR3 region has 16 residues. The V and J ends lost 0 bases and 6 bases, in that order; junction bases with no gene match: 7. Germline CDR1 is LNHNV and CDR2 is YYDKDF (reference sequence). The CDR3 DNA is TGTGCCACCAGCAGAGATACGGCGGGAGGGCTCGATACGCAGTATTTT. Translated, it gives CATSRDTAGGLDTQYF.

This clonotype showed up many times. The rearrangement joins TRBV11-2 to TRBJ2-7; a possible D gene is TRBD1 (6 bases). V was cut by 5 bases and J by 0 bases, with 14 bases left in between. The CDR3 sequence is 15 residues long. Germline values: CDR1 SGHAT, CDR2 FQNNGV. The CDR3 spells CASSPRTVSSYEQYF. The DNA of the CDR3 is TGTGCCAGCAGCCCACGGACAGTGAGCTCCTACGAGCAGTACTTC.

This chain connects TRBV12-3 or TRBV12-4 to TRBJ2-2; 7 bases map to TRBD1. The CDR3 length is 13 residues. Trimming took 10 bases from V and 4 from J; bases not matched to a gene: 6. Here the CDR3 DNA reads TGTGCCACCAAACAGGGGACCACCGGGGAGCTGTTTTTT. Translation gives CATKQGTTGELFF.

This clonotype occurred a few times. The CDR3 region has the DNA TGTGCCAGCAGCCGACCTGGGGGTGGCTACACCTTC. As protein: CASSRPGGGYTF. V and J are TRBV12-3 or TRBV12-4 and TRBJ1-2, with D possibly being TRBD1 (5 bases). With 6 bases removed from V and 7 bases from J, the gap between germline ends came to 12 bases. The CDR3 spans 12 residues.

The DNA for the CDR3 is TGCAGTGCCCGAGGCTGGACAGGGAAAAATGAGCAGTTCTTC. Translating gives CSARGWTGKNEQFF. This sequence joins TRBV20-1 and TRBJ2-1, with 8 bases fitting TRBD1. This CDR3 is built from 14 residues. Unmatched junction bases numbered 11, after V lost 6 bases and J lost 7 bases. Germline lookup yields CDR1 DFQATT and CDR2 SNEGSKA (reference sequence).

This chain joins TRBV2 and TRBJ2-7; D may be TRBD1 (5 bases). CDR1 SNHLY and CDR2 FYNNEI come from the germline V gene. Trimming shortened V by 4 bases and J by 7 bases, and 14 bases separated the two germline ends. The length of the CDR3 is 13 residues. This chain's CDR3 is CASSASAGWEQYF. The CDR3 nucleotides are TGTGCCAGCAGTGCATCGGCAGGGTGGGAGCAGTACTTC.

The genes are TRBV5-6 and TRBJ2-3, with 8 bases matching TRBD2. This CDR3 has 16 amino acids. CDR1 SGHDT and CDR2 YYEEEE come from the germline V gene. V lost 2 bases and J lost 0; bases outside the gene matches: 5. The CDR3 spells CASSFPSGSSTDTQYF. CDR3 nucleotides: TGTGCCAGCAGCTTCCCTAGCGGGTCTAGCACAGATACGCAGTATTTT.

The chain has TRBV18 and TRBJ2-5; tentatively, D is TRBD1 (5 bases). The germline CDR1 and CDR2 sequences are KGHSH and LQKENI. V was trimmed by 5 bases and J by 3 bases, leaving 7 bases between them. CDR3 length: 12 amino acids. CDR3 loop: CASSKQEETQYF. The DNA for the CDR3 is TGTGCCAGCTCAAAACAGGAAGAGACCCAGTACTTC. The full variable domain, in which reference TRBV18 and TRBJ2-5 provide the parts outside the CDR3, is NAGVMQNPRHLVRRRGQEARLRCSPMKGHSHVYWYRQLPEEGLKFMVYLQKENIIDESGMPKERFSAEFPKEGPSILRIQQVVRGDSAAYFCASSKQEETQYFGPGTRLLVL.

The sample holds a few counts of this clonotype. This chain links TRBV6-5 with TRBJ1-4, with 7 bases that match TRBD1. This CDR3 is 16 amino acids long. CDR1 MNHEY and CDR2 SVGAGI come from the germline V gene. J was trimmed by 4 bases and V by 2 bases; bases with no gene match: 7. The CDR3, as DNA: TGTGCCAGCAGTTACACGGGGGGGACAGTTAATGAAAAACTGTTTTTT. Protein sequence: CASSYTGGTVNEKLFF.

In nucleotides, the CDR3 is TGCAGTGTAGCGGGGGGGACAGCCAAAAACATTCAGTACTTC. The encoded protein is CSVAGGTAKNIQYF. The chain uses TRBV20-1 and TRBJ2-4, with 11 bases fitting TRBD2. The J segment lost 0 bases and the V segment lost 7 bases, leaving 2 bases of the junction unmatched. The germline gives CDR1 DFQATT, CDR2 SNEGSKA (reference sequence). The CDR3 has 14 residues.

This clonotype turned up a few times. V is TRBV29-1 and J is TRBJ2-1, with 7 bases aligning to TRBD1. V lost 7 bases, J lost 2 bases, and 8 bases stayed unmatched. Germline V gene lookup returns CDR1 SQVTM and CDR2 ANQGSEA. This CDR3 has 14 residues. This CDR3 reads CSAQLGGPYNEQFF. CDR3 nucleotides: TGCAGCGCTCAATTAGGGGGCCCCTACAATGAGCAGTTCTTC.

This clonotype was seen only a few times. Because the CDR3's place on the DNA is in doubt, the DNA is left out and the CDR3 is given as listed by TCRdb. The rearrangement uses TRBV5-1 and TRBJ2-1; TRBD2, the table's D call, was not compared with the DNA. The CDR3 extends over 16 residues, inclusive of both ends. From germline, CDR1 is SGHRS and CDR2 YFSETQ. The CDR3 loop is CASSSSGVLTYNEQFF.

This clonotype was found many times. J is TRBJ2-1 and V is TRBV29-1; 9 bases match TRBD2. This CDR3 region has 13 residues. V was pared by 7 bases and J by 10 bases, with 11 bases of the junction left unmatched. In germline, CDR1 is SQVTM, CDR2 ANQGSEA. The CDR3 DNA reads TGCAGCGGAACTCTGAGCGGGGGGCGAGAGCAGTTCTTC. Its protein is CSGTLSGGREQFF.

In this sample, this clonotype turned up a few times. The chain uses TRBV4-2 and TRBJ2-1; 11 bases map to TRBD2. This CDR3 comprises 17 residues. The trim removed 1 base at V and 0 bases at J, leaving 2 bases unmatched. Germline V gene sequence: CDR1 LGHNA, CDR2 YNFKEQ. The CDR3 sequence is CASSQVAGGPSYNEQFF. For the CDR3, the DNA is TGTGCCAGCAGCCAAGTAGCGGGAGGGCCCTCCTACAATGAGCAGTTCTTC.

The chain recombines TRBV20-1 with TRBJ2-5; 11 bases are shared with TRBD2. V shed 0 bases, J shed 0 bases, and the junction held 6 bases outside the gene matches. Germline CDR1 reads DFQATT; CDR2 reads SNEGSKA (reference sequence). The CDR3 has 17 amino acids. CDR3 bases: TGCAGTGCTAGAGAACTAGCGGGAGCTATGTACCAAGAGACCCAGTACTTC. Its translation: CSARELAGAMYQETQYF.

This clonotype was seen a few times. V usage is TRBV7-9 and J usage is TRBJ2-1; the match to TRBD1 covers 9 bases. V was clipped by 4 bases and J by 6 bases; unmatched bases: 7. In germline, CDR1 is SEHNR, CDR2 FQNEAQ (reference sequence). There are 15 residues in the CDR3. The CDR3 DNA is TGTGCCAGCAGCTCAACCGGGACAGGGTTCAATGAGCAGTTCTTC. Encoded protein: CASSSTGTGFNEQFF. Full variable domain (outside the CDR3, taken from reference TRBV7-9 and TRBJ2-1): DTGVSQNPRHKITKRGQNVTFRCDPISEHNRLYWYRQTLGQGPEFLTYFQNEAQLEKSRLLSDRFSAERPKGSFSTLEIQRTEQGDSAMYLCASSSTGTGFNEQFFGPGTRLTVL.

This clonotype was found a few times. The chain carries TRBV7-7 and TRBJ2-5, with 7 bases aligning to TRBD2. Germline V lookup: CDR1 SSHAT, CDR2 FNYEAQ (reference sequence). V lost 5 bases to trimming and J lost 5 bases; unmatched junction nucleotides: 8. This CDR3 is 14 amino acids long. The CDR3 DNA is TGTGCCAGCAGCCGAGGGAGGGTGGTGGAGACCCAGTACTTC. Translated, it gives CASSRGRVVETQYF.

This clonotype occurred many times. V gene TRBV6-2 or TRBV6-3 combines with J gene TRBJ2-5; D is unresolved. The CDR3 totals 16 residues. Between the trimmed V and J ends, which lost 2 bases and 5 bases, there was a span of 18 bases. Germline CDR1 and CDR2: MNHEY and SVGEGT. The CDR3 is CASSYPSRELAETQYF. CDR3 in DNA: TGTGCCAGCAGTTACCCATCCAGAGAATTGGCCGAGACCCAGTACTTC.

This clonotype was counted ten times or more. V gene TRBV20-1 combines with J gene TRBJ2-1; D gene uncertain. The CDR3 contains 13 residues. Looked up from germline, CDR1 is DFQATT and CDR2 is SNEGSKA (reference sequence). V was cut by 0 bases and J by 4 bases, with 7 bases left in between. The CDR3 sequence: CSARDSGYNEQFF. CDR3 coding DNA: TGCAGTGCTAGAGATTCCGGATACAATGAGCAGTTCTTC.

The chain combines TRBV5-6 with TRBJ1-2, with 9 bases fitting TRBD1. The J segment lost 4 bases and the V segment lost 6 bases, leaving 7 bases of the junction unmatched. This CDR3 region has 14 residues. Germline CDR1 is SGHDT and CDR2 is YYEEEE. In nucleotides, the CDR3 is TGTGCCAGCATCACCGGGACAGGGATCTATGGCTACACCTTC. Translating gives CASITGTGIYGYTF.